This TCR beta chain appears in the sequencing data of a study of blood T cell repertoires in COVID-19. At the level of the study: Collection of acute and convalescent COVID-19 samples took place in the United States, Italy and Spain.

This CDR3 contains 15 residues. Germline lookup yields CDR1 SGHAT and CDR2 FQNNGV. V lost 2 bases to trimming and J lost 2 bases; unmatched junction nucleotides: 5. Methods used by the authors: Nucleated cell counts were estimated from reference gene primer amplification. Data came from immunoSEQ multiplex PCR; TCRdb stores just in-frame clones and leaves some out. From that table come the V and J calls and clone size; the DNA was used to work out D and trimming. The sample contains around 100,000 clones, about 85% of which appear only once. The source of this sequence is a human donor in a cohort sampled during active COVID-19. The material sequenced was peripheral blood. This chain uses TRBV11-2 with TRBJ1-2; TRBD1 matches 7 bases. Here the CDR3 reads CASSLRGLTNYGYTF. The CDR3 region has the DNA TGTGCCAGCAGCTTAAGGGGGCTCACGAACTATGGCTACACCTTC.